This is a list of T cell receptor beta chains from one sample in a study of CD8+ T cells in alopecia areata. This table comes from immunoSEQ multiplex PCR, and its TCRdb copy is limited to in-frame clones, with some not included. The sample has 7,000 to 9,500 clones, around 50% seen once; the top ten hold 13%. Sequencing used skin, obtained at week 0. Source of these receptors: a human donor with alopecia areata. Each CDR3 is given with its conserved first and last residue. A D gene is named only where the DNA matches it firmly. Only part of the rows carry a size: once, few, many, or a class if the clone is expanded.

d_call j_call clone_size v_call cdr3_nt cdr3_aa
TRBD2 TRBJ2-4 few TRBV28 TGTGCCAGCAGTTTAGACCGGGAAGCGGGGGAAAACATTCAGTACTTC CASSLDREAGENIQYF
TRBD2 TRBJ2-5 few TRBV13 TGTGCCAGCAGCTCCCCATTTGATCTAGCGGGAGGGCCGGGTGAGACCCAGTACTTC CASSSPFDLAGGPGETQYF
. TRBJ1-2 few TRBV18 TGTGCCAGCTCCCAGGCAGGACAGTTCTATGGCTACACCTTC CASSQAGQFYGYTF
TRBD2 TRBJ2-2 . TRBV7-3 TGTGCCAGCTATTGGACCTTCGAAAGCAGCGGGAGGGAAACCGGGGAGCTGTTTTTT CASYWTFESSGRETGELFF
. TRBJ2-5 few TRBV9 TGTGCCAGCAGCGACCGGGACTCACAAGAGACCCAGTACTTC CASSDRDSQETQYF
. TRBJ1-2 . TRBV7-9 TGTGCCAGCAGCTTAGCCAGAGACTACACCTTC CASSLARDYTF
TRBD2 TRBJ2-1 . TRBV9 TGTGCCAGCAGCCCCAGGGGACTAGCGGGGTACAATGAGCAGTTCTTC CASSPRGLAGYNEQFF
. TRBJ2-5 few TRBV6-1 TGTGCCACCCTCTCTCGGGAGACCCAGTACTTC CATLSRETQYF
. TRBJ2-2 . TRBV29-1 TGCAGCGTTTTGCGGAATCAGAACACCGGGGAGCTGTTTTTT CSVLRNQNTGELFF
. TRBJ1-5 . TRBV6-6 TGTGCCAGCAGTGCGCGCAGGGGCGGCCAGCCCCAGCATTTT CASSARRGGQPQHF
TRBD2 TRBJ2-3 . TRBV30 TGTGCCTGGGGTCAGGGACTAGCGGGAATCACAGATACGCAGTATTTT CAWGQGLAGITDTQYF
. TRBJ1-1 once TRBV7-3 TGTGCCAGCAGCTGGACACTGAACACTGAAGCTTTCTTT CASSWTLNTEAFF
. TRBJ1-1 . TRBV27 TGTGCCAGCAAAAAAGAACTGAACACTGAAGCTTTCTTT CASKKELNTEAFF
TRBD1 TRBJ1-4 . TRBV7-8 TGTGCCAGCAGCGTGGGTGGCAGGGGGAATGAAAAACTGTTTTTT CASSVGGRGNEKLFF
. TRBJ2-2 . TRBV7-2 TGTGCCAGCAGCTTAAAACAGACGAACACCGGGGAGCTGTTTTTT CASSLKQTNTGELFF
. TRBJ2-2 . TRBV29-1 TGCAGCATAACCAGCGGAGCGAACACCGGGGAGCTGTTTTTT CSITSGANTGELFF
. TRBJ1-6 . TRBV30 TGTGCCTGGAGTGGCAGGGCCTACTATAATTCACCCCTCCACTTT CAWSGRAYYNSPLHF
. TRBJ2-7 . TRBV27 TGTGCCAGCAGCCCTCAGGGTATAACCCCAAAATTCTACGAGCAGTACTTC CASSPQGITPKFYEQYF
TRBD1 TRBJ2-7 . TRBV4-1 TGCGCCAGCAGCCGGACAGGCTCCTACGAGCAGTACTTC CASSRTGSYEQYF
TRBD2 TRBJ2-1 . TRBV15 TGTGCCACCAGCAGTCGGACTAGCGGCGCCCACAATGAGCAGTTCTTC CATSSRTSGAHNEQFF
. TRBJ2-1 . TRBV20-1 TGCAGTGCTAGCGTCTACAATGAGCAGTTCTTC CSASVYNEQFF
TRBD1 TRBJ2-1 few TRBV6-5 TGTGCCAGCAGTTACTATGGGACAGGATACAATGAGCAGTTCTTC CASSYYGTGYNEQFF
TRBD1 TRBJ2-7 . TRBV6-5 TGTGCCAGCAGTTACACCCCACAGGGGCCCGAGCAGTACTTC CASSYTPQGPEQYF
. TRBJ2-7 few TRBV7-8 TGTGCCAGCAGCTTAGAACCAGGGGATACCTACGAGCAGTACTTC CASSLEPGDTYEQYF
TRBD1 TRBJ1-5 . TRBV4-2 TGTGCCAGCAGCCCGAGGACAGGGGTAGGACAGCCCCAGCATTTT CASSPRTGVGQPQHF
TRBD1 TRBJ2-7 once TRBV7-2 TGTGCCAGCAGCTTAGGATCCACCAACAGGGGCTCCTACGAGCAGTACTTC CASSLGSTNRGSYEQYF
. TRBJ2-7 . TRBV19 TGTGCCAGTAGTAACCGAGTCCTCGGCGGGATTCCCTACGAGCAGTACTTC CASSNRVLGGIPYEQYF
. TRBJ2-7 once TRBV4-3 TGCGCCAGCAGCCCCGTTTTAGGGGTTCGTCTGAACTTC CASSPVLGVRLNF
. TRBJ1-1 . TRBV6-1 TGTGCCAGCCGGGAAATCACTGAAGCTTTCTTT CASREITEAFF
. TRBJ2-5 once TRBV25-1 TGTGCCAGCAGCTGGGAACTTGGGACCCAGTACTTC CASSWELGTQYF
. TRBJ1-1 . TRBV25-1 TGTGCCAGCAGTGGCCCCGGACGGACTCGCGAAGCTTTCTTT CASSGPGRTREAFF
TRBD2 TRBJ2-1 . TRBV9 TGTGCCAGCAGCGAATTAGCGGGCCCATACAATGAGCAGTTCTTC CASSELAGPYNEQFF
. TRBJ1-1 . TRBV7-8 TGTGCCAGCAGCCCTACCGGTGGAGCCTCGGATGCTTTCTTT CASSPTGGASDAFF
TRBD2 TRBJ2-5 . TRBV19 TGTGCCAGTAGCCTCACAGCGGGATGGAGCCAAGAGACCCAGTACTTC CASSLTAGWSQETQYF
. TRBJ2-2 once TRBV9 TGTGCCAGCAGCCCCTACCCGGGGGCGGGGGAGCTGTTTTTT CASSPYPGAGELFF
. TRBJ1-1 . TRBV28 TGTGCCAGCAGTTTAGGGAACACTGAAGCTTTCTTT CASSLGNTEAFF
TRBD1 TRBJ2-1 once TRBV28 TGTGCCAGCAACAATCCCAAGACAGGGTCCAATGAGCAGTTCTTC CASNNPKTGSNEQFF
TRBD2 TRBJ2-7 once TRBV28 TGTGCCAGCAGTTCCCCGCGGGGGGGAGGCGCCTACGAGCAGTACTTC CASSSPRGGGAYEQYF
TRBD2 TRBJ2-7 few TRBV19 TGTGCCAGTAGGGTAGCGGGCAGGGAATACTACGAGCAGTACTTC CASRVAGREYYEQYF
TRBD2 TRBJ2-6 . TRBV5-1 TGCGCCAGCAGCCGGGGAGGGTCCGGGGCCAACGTCCTGACTTTC CASSRGGSGANVLTF
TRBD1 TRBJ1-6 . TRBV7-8 TGTGCCAGCAGCTTAAGTGCGCAGGGGGAATCACCCCTCCACTTT CASSLSAQGESPLHF